The 9 T cell receptor beta chains below come from one sample, sequenced in a study of cytomegalovirus exposure and HLA in healthy donors. Researchers ran the PCR with 60 Vbeta and 13 Jbeta primers. This table comes from immunoSEQ multiplex PCR, and its TCRdb copy is limited to in-frame clones, with some not included. The sample includes 95,000 to 150,000 clones. The sample taken for sequencing was PBMCs. Receptors were obtained from a man between 18 and 35 years old in good health and CMV-seronegative.

The gene calls are TRBV27 and TRBJ1-2; 8 bases match TRBD1. CDR3 length equals 15 residues. V was pared by 5 bases and J by 2 bases, with 7 bases of the junction left unmatched. Germline-derived CDR1 and CDR2 are MNHEY and SMNVEV (reference sequence). CDR3 DNA sequence: TGTGCCAGCAGTCTTACATGGACAGGGAACTATGGCTACACCTTC. Its protein is CASSLTWTGNYGYTF.

The V and J genes are TRBV5-4 and TRBJ1-6, with 8 bases identical to TRBD1. Trimming cost V 4 bases and J 10 bases; bases outside gene matches: 7. The CDR3 extends over 14 amino acids. The V gene's germline CDR1 is SGHNT and CDR2 YYREEE (reference sequence). The CDR3 DNA reads as TGTGCCAGCAGCCCCGACAGGGGCTCCTCACCCCTCCACTTT. The encoded protein is CASSPDRGSSPLHF. Full variable domain (remainder filled in from reference TRBV5-4 and TRBJ1-6): ETGVTQSPTHLIKTRGQQVTLRCSSQSGHNTVSWYQQALGQGPQFIFQYYREEENGRGNFPPRFSGLQFPNYSSELNVNALELDDSALYLCASSPDRGSSPLHFGNGTRLTVT.

The chain uses TRBV27 and TRBJ2-3; D is unresolved. Trimming removed 8 bases from V and 0 bases from J, with 15 bases in between. From germline, CDR1 is MNHEY and CDR2 SMNVEV (reference sequence). The length of the CDR3 is 15 residues. Written as DNA, the CDR3 is TGTGCCAGCGCGTCTTACCTCACTAGCACAGATACGCAGTATTTT. Protein sequence: CASASYLTSTDTQYF.

V gene TRBV6-1 combines with J gene TRBJ1-5; D is perhaps TRBD1 (5 bases). The ends were cut back, 7 bases at V and 4 bases at J, with 11 bases in the middle. CDR3 length: 13 amino acids. Per the germline V gene, CDR1 is MNHNS and CDR2 is SASEGT. The CDR3 sequence: CASTRGWNQPQHF. CDR3 in DNA: TGTGCCAGCACGCGGGGGTGGAATCAGCCCCAGCATTTT.

The rearrangement links TRBV11-3 to TRBJ1-1; TRBD1 is a possible D gene (5 bases). Germline V gives CDR1 SGHNT, CDR2 YENEEA. V dropped 3 bases and J dropped 1 base, with 9 bases sitting between them. The CDR3 has 14 amino acids. This CDR3 is CASSFGGGNTEAFF. The CDR3 region has the DNA TGTGCCAGCAGCTTTGGGGGGGGGAACACTGAAGCTTTCTTT.

The gene calls are TRBV19 and TRBJ2-6; the D gene is possibly TRBD1 (7 bases). The CDR3 runs 16 residues. Per the germline V gene, CDR1 is LNHDA and CDR2 is SQIVND (reference sequence). V was pared by 9 bases and J by 2 bases, with 17 bases between. The CDR3 is CASEKGGGPGANVLTF. CDR3 coding DNA: TGTGCCAGCGAAAAAGGAGGGGGCCCTGGGGCCAACGTCCTGACTTTC.

V gene TRBV5-1 combines with J gene TRBJ1-3, with D perhaps matching TRBD1 (6 bases). This CDR3 has 16 amino acids. The V end lost 4 bases, the J end lost 0 bases, and 14 bases lay between the germline ends. The V gene's germline CDR1 is SGHRS and CDR2 YFSETQ. CDR3 nucleotide sequence: TGCGCCAGCAGCCCTGGGGGCTGGGCCTCTGGAAACACCATATATTTT. Translated, it gives CASSPGGWASGNTIYF.

The chain combines TRBV7-9 with TRBJ1-1; 7 positions agree with TRBD1. This CDR3 is built from 15 residues. The trim removed 4 bases at V and 2 bases at J, leaving 7 bases unmatched. CDR1 is SEHNR, CDR2 FQNEAQ, per germline (reference sequence). The CDR3 spells CASSYHRGLNTEAFF. The CDR3 bases are TGTGCCAGCAGCTACCACAGGGGACTCAACACTGAAGCTTTCTTT.

J is TRBJ1-2 and V is TRBV18; possibly TRBD1 for D (6 bases). V was pared by 8 bases and J by 1 base, with 11 bases between. CDR3 length: 13 residues. The germline gives CDR1 KGHSH, CDR2 LQKENI. As DNA, the CDR3 is TGTGCCAGCACCGGACAGATTAACTATGGCTACACCTTC. This translates into CASTGQINYGYTF.